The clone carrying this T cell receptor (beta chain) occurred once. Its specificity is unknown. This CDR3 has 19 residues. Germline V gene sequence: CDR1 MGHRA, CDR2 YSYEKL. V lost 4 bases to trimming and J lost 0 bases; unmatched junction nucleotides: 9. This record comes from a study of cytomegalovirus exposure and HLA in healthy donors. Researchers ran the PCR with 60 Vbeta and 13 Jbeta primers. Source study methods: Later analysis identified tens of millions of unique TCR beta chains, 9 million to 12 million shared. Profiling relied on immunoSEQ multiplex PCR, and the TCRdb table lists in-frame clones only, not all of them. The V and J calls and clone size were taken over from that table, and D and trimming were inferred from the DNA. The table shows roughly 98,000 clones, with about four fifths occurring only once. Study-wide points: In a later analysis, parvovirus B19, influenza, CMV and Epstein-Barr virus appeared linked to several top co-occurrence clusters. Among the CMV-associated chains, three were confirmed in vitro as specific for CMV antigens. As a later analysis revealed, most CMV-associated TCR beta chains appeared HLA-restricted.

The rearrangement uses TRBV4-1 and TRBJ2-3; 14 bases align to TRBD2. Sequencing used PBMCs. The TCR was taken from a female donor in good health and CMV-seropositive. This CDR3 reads CASSLTGLAGALSTDTQYF. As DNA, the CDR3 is TGCGCCAGCAGCCTAACGGGACTAGCGGGGGCCCTTAGCACAGATACGCAGTATTTT.